The present T cell receptor (beta chain) was sequenced within a study of PD-1 blockade in classical Hodgkin lymphoma. The study's findings and limits: It was among complete responders that baseline diversity resembled that of newly diagnosed patients.

The time point was: cycle 4 day 1 (C4D1), after 5 to 7 weeks of nivolumab. Brentuximab vedotin exposure varied among the patients, all of whom had relapsed after autologous stem cell transplantation. The data were produced by immunoSEQ multiplex PCR, yet TCRdb's version contains in-frame clones alone and is incomplete. The sample holds roughly 100,000 clones, roughly 78% seen once. Regarding this clone: Its matching antigen is unknown.

CDR1 and CDR2 (germline): LGHNT, FRNRAP. Trimming took 0 bases from V and 3 from J, leaving 9 bases between them. The CDR3 totals 16 residues. The specimen was peripheral blood mononuclear cells (PBMCs), collected before the fourth cycle of nivolumab. V and J are TRBV12-5 and TRBJ1-6; D gene uncertain. The sequence was collected from a human donor with classical Hodgkin lymphoma. The CDR3 DNA reads TGTGCTAGTGGTTTGGTCCGTGACGTCTATAATTCACCCCTCCACTTT. Its translation is CASGLVRDVYNSPLHF.